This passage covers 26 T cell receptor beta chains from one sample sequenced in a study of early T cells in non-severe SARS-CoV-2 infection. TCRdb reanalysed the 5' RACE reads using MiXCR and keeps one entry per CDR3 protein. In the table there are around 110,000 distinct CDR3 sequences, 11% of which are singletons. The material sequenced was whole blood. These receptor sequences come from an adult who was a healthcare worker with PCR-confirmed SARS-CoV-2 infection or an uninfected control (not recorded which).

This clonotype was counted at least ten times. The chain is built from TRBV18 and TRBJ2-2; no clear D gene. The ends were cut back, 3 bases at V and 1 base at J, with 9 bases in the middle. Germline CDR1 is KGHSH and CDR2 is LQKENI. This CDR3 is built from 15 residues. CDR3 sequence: CASSPWAKNTGELFF. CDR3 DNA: TGTGCCAGCTCACCTTGGGCCAAGAACACCGGGGAGCTGTTTTTT.

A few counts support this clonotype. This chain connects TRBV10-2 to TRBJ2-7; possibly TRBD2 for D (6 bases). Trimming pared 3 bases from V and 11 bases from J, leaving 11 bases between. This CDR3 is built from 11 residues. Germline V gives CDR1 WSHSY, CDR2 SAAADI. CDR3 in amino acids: CASSDLWGEYF. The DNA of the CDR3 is TGCGCCAGCAGTGATCTTTGGGGGGAGTACTTC.

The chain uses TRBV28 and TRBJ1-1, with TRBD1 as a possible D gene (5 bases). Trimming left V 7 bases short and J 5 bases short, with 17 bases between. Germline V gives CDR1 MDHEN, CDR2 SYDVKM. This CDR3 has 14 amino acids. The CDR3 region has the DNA TGTGCCAGCACTCGAGTGGGCAGGGAAACTGAAGCTTTCTTT. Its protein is CASTRVGRETEAFF.

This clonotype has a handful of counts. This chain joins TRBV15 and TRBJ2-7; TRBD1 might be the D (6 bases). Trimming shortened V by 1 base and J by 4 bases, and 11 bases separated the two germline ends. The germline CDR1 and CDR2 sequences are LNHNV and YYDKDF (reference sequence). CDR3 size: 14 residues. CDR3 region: CATSRGADRYEQYF. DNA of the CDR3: TGTGCCACCAGCAGAGGGGCAGACAGGTACGAGCAGTACTTC. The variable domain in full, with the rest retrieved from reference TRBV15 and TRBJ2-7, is DAMVIQNPRYQVTQFGKPVTLSCSQTLNHNVMYWYQQKSSQAPKLLFHYYDKDFNNEADTPDNFQSRRPNTSFCFLDIRSPGLGDTAMYLCATSRGADRYEQYFGPGTRLTVT.

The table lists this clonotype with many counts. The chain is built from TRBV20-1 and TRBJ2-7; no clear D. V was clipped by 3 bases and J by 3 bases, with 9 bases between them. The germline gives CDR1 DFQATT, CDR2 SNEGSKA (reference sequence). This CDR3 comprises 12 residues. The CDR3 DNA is TGCAGTGCTAGGGACGTAGTCTACGAGCAGTACTTC. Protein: CSARDVVYEQYF.

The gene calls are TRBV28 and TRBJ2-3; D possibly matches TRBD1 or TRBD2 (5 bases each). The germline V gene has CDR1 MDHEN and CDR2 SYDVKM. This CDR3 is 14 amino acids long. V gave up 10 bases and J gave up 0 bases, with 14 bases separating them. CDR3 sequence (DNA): TGTGCCATCTGGGACGGCCCTAGCACAGATACGCAGTATTTT. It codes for CAIWDGPSTDTQYF.

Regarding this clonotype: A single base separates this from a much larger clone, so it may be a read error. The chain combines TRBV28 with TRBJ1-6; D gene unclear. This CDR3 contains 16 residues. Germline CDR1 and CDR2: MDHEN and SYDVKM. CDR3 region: CASSFADRSFNSPLHF. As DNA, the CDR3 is TGTGCCAGCAGTTTCGCGGACCGCTCCTTTAATTCACCCCTCCACTTT. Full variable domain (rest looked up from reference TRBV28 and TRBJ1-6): DVKVTQSSRYLVKRTGEKVFLECVQDMDHENMFWYRQDPGLGLRLIYFSYDVKMKEKGDIPEGYSVSREKKERFSLILESASTNQTSMYLCASSFADRSFNSPLHFGNGTRLTVT.

The CDR3 DNA follows: TGTGCCAGCAGTTATAATAGTAACTATGGCTACACCTTC. It codes for CASSYNSNYGYTF. J is TRBJ1-2 and V is TRBV28, with D hard to call. Trimming cost V 4 bases and J 1 base, with 7 bases left between them. In germline, CDR1 is MDHEN, CDR2 SYDVKM. This CDR3 contains 13 residues.

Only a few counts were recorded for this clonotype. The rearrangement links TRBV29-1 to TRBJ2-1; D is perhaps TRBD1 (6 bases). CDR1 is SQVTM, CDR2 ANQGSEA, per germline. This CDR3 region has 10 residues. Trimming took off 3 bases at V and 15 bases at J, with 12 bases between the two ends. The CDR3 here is CSVETGAWFF. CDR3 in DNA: TGCAGCGTTGAGACAGGTGCCTGGTTCTTC.

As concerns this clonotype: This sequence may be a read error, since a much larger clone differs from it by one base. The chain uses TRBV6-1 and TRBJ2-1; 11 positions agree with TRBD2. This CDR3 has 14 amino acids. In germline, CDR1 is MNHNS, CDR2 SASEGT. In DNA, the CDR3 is TGTGCCAGCAGTACCCTTAGCGGGAGGGAAGAGCGGTTCTTC. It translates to CASSTLSGREERFF.

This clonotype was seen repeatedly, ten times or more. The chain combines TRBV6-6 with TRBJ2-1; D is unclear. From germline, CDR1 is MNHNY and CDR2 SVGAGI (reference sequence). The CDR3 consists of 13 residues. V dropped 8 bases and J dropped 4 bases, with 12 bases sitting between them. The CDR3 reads CASGPSLYNEQFF. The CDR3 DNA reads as TGTGCCAGCGGCCCGAGCCTTTACAATGAGCAGTTCTTC.

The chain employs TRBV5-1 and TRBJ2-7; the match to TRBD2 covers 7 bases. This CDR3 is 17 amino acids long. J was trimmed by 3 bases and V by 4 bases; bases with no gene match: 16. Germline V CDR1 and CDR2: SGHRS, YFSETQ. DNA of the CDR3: TGCGCCAGCAGCCACAGCGGGACTATGGTAAATTACTACGAGCAGTACTTC. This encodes CASSHSGTMVNYYEQYF.

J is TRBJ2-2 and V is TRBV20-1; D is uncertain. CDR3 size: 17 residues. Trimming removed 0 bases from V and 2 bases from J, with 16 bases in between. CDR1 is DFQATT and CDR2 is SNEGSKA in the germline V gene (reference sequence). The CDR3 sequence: CSARDQPWIHNTGELFF. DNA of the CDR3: TGCAGTGCTAGAGATCAACCATGGATCCATAACACCGGGGAGCTGTTTTTT.

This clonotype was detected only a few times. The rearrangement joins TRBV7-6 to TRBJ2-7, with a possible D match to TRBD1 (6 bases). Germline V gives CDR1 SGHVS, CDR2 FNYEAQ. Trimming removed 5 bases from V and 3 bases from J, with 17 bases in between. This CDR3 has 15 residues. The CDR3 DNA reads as TGTGCCAGCAGCCCCAGGGGTAGTGGCGTCTACGAGCAGTACTTC. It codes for CASSPRGSGVYEQYF.

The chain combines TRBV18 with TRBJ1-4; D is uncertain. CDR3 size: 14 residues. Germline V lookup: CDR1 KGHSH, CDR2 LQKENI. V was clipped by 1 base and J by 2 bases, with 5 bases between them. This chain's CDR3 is CASSPQGTNEKLFF. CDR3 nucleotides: TGTGCCAGCTCACCACAAGGGACTAATGAAAAACTGTTTTTT.

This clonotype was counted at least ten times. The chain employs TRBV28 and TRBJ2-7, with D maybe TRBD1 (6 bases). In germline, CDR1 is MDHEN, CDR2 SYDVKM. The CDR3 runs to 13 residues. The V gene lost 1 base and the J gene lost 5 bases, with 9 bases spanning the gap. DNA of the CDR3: TGTGCCAGCAGTTTATCACAGGGAAACGAGCAGTACTTC. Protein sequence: CASSLSQGNEQYF.

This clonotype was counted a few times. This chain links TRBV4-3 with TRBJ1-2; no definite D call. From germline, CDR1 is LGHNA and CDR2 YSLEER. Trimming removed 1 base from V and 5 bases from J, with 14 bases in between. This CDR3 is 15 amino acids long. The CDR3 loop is CASSQGAAGAYGYTF. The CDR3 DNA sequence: TGCGCCAGCAGCCAAGGGGCGGCAGGAGCTTATGGCTACACCTTC.

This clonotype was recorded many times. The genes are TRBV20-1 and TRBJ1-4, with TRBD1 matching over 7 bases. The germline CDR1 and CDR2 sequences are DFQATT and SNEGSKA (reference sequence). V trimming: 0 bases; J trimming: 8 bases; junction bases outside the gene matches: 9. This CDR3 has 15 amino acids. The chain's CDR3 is CSARDRGTAEEKLFF. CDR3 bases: TGCAGTGCTAGAGATCGTGGGACAGCCGAAGAAAAACTGTTTTTT.

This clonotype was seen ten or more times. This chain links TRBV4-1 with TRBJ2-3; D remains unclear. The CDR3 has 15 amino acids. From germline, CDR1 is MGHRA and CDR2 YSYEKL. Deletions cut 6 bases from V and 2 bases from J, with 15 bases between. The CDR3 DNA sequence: TGCGCCAGCAGACTCCTGGGGTTATACACAGATACGCAGTATTTT. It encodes CASRLLGLYTDTQYF.

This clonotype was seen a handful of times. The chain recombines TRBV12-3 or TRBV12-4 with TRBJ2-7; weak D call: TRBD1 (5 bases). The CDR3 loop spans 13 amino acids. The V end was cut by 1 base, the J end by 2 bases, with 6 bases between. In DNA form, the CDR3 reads TGTGCCAGCAGTTTAGGACAGCCCTACGAGCAGTACTTC. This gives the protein CASSLGQPYEQYF.

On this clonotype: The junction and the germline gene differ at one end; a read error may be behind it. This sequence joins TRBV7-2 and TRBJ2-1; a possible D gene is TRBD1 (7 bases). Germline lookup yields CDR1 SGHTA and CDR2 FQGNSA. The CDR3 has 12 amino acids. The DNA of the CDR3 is TGTGCCAGCAGCTTTGTCTGGACAGGACTACACTTC. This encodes CASSFVWTGLHF.

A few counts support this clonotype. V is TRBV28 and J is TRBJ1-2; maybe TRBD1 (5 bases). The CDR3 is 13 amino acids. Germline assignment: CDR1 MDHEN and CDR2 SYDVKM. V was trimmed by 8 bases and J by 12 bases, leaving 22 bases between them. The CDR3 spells CASPKGRGRINTF. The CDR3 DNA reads TGTGCCAGCCCGAAGGGACGGGGGAGAATCAACACCTTC.

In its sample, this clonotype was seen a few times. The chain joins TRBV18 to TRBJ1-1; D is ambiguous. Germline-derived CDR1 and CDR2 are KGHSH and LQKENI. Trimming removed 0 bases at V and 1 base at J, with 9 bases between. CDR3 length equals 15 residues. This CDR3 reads CASSPPTVKNTEAFF. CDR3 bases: TGTGCCAGCTCACCACCGACCGTCAAGAACACTGAAGCTTTCTTT.

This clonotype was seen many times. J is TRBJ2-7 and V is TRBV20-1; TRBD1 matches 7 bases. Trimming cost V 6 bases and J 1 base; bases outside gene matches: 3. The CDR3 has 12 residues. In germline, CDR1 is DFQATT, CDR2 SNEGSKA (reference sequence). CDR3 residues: CSADRVSYEQYF. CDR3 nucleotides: TGCAGTGCAGACAGGGTGTCCTACGAGCAGTACTTC.

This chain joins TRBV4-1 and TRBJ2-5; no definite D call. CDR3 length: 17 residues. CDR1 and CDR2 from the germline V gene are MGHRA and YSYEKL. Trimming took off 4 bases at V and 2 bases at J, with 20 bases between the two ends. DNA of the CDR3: TGCGCCAGCAGCCTCTACCCCCCCCGGCAGTTACAAGAGACCCAGTACTTC. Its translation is CASSLYPPRQLQETQYF.

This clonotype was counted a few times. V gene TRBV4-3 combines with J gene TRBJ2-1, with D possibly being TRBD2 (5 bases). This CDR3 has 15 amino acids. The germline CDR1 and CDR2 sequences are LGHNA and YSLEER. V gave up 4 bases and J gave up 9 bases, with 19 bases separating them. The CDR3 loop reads CASSRNDGDATEQFF. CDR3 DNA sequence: TGCGCCAGCAGCCGCAACGACGGGGATGCTACTGAGCAGTTCTTC.